The clone carrying this TCR beta chain was seen more than once but under ten times. CDR3 size: 13 residues. V lost 6 bases and J 3 bases, leaving 11 bases between the germline ends. As it was prepared, the TCRbeta library received unique molecular identifiers. MiXCR was run by TCRdb on the PCR reads, yielding one entry per CDR3 protein. The sample shows approximately 430,000 distinct CDR3 sequences, around 15% of them seen only once. The data are from a study of T-cell reconstitution after alpha-beta-depleted transplantation in children. Sequenced material: PBMCs, mostly from graft donor cells, taken 360 days after TCRalphabeta/CD19-depleted stem cell transplant. The rearrangement links TRBV12-3 or TRBV12-4 to TRBJ1-1, with D perhaps TRBD1 (6 bases). This clonotype originated in a boy under two years old who had a stem cell transplant for Wiskott-Aldrich syndrome, so the T cells may come from the graft donor. The CDR3 sequence is CASSYTGYTEAFF. CDR3 coding DNA: TGTGCCAGCAGCTATACAGGGTACACTGAAGCTTTCTTT.